This T cell receptor beta chain appears in the sequencing data of a study of T cell responses to AZD1222 COVID-19 vaccine. For the study at large: Samples with a second dose at about 4 or about 12 weeks were pooled together. Findings and limits, study-wide: Clonal diversity was possibly underestimated, and white British individuals and females predominated among donors. With dominance at 160-218 and 743-854, vaccine-associated CD4 TCRs spanned spike. Per reports, nearly half of all spike-specific TCRs target regions that are unmutated in variants.

Profiling relied on immunoSEQ multiplex PCR, and the TCRdb table lists in-frame clones only, not all of them. The table shows under 200,000 clones, with roughly nine tenths occurring only once. This clone was seen just once. Its antigen remains unknown. The source material was peripheral blood, sampled on day 0 of AZD1222 vaccination. The TCR comes from an adult in good health.

CDR3 protein: CASRATGADFYEQYF. CDR3 sequence (DNA): TGTGCCAGCAGGGCGACAGGCGCCGACTTCTACGAGCAGTACTTC. This chain links TRBV2 with TRBJ2-7; weak D call: TRBD1 (6 bases). The V gene lost 6 bases and the J gene lost 3 bases, with 18 bases spanning the gap. The CDR3 totals 15 residues. From germline, CDR1 is SNHLY and CDR2 FYNNEI.